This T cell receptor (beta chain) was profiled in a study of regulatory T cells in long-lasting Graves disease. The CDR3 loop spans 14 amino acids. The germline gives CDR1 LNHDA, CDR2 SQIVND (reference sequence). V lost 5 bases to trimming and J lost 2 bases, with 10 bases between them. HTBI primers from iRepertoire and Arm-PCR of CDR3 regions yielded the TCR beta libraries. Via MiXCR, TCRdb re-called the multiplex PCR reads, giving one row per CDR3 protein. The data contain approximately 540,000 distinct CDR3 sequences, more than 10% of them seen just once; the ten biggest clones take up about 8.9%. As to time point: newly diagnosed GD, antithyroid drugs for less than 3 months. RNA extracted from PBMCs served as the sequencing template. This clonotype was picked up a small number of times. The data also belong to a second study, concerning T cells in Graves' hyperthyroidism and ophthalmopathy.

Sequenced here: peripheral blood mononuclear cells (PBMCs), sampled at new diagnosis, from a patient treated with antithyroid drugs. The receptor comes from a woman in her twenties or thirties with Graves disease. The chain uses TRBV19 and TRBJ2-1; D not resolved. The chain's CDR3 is CASSLGYTYNEQFF. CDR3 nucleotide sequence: TGTGCCAGTAGTCTGGGATACACCTACAATGAGCAGTTCTTC.